Given below is one TCR beta chain in context. Its target is not known. This entry is derived from a study of OX40 agonist ivuxolimab in advanced cancers. As for the study in general: Patients took ivuxolimab, an agonistic anti-OX40 (CD134) antibody. Cancers in dose escalation were hepatocellular, melanoma, renal cell and head and neck.

This CDR3 is built from 15 residues. Trimming removed 0 bases from V and 2 bases from J, with 11 bases in between. CDR1 and CDR2 from the germline V gene are KGHSH and LQKENI. Measured with immunoSEQ multiplex PCR; TCRdb has only the in-frame clones, and not every one. Among tens of thousands of clones listed, around 84% were seen once. Broader study findings: At 0.1-3.0 mg/kg, partial responders had clonal expansion among the lowest observed. At 0.1 to 3.0 mg/kg, CD4+ and CD8+ blood T cells expanded clonally by week 6.

The sequence came from an adult with an advanced solid tumor such as melanoma, head and neck, liver or kidney cancer. J is TRBJ2-7 and V is TRBV18; no reliable D call. The sample consisted of CD4+ or CD8+ T cells sorted from blood, taken in a trial of the OX40 agonist ivuxolimab. The CDR3 nucleotides are TGTGCCAGCTCACCACCCGCACCAATCCCCTACGAGCAGTACTTC. It specifies CASSPPAPIPYEQYF.